Many counts were recorded for the clone carrying this T cell receptor beta chain. The antigen is undetermined. MiXCR, run by TCRdb on the reads, gives a single entry per CDR3 protein. The data show hundreds of thousands of distinct CDR3 sequences, 29% seen once. This CDR3 comprises 16 residues. Trimming cost V 3 bases and J 0 bases, with 12 bases left between them. Germline V gene sequence: CDR1 SGHTA, CDR2 FQGNSA. The data derive from a study of T cell repertoires in cytomegalovirus infection. Study-wide context: Indications of both CMV infection and matching HLA type were provided by public TCR beta signatures. Study observations and caveats: Cumulative public TCR beta family frequency identified carriers of CMV plus the relevant HLA.

This chain joins TRBV7-2 and TRBJ2-1; the D gene could be TRBD1 or TRBD2 (5 bases each). This receptor was taken from a human donor in good health (CMV status not recorded). Some clones in this sample may be carry-over from other donors' samples. The source material was cultured PBMCs, sampled from culture after CMV antigen stimulation. The CDR3 loop reads CASSLGLATSYNEQFF. As DNA, the CDR3 is TGTGCCAGCAGCTTGGGGCTAGCCACCTCCTACAATGAGCAGTTCTTC.